These 18 T cell receptor beta chains share one sample of origin, sequenced in a study of molecular identifiers for immune sequencing clone quantification listed by TCRdb under 2018. Receptor libraries were prepared by PCR. The listed sequencing device is NextSeq 500. TCRdb's own reprocessing of the public reads used fastp at Q25 and MiXCR and kept productive beta chains. Each record represents a unique CDR3 protein, reported with the most common genes and DNA among its rows. The sample records a few hundred thousand distinct CDR3 sequences, over 20% of which are singletons. Roughly 0.7% of the sample comes from the top ten. Specimen: naive CD8+ T cells from blood, with Jurkat cell RNA spiked in. The label giving this sample's cell subset or site can be read as: FACS-sorted CD8+CD4-CCR7+CD45RA+ naive T cells. All receptors derive from a human donor in good health. Some libraries in this study had Jurkat cell RNA spiked in.

This clonotype was seen ten or more times. The V call is TRBV6-6, the J call TRBJ2-2; 8 nucleotides line up with TRBD1. Germline loops: CDR1 MNHNY, CDR2 SVGAGI (reference sequence). The CDR3 loop spans 15 amino acids. The V segment lost 2 bases and the J segment 6 bases; nucleotides outside the gene matches: 5. The CDR3 protein is CASSYLKTGAGELFF. Written as DNA, the CDR3 is TGTGCCAGCAGTTACCTAAAGACAGGGGCCGGGGAGCTGTTTTTT.

This clonotype turned up a few times. A read error may account for a junction end that differs from germline. The gene calls are TRBV12-3 or TRBV12-4 and TRBJ2-1; no clear D gene. The CDR3 contains 14 residues. CDR3 amino acids: CASSLGQLVYEQFF. CDR3 bases: TGTGCCAGCAGCTTAGGGCAGCTTGTGTATGAGCAGTTCTTC.

This clonotype was counted between two and nine times. The rearrangement uses TRBV4-3 and TRBJ2-7; 8 nucleotides align to TRBD1. CDR3 size: 14 residues. With 3 bases clipped from V and 6 bases from J, the junction kept 7 bases outside the gene matches. Germline CDR1 reads LGHNA; CDR2 reads YSLEER. CDR3 protein: CASSQDVDRVEQYF. In nucleotides, the CDR3 is TGCGCCAGCAGCCAGGACGTGGACAGGGTCGAGCAGTACTTC.

Worth noting for this clonotype: This could be a read error, since a much larger clone is one nucleotide away. J is TRBJ2-3 and V is TRBV7-2; D not resolved. CDR1 is SGHTA, CDR2 FQGNSA, per germline. The CDR3 runs 16 residues. The CDR3 protein is CAGSLGPKADMGTQYF. In nucleotides, the CDR3 is TGTGCCGGCAGCTTAGGTCCTAAAGCCGATATGGGTACGCAGTATTTT.

In the case of this clonotype: A clone one base away is much larger, so this may be a read error. The CDR3 region has the DNA TGTGCCAGCGGCCCAAGTGGGGGGTCAGGGGCCGAGCAGTACTTC. It codes for CASGPSGGSGAEQYF. The rearrangement joins TRBV27 to TRBJ2-7; D may match TRBD1 or TRBD2 (6 bases each). Germline loops: CDR1 MNHEY, CDR2 SMNVEV (reference sequence). The V end lost 8 bases, the J end lost 6 bases, and 23 bases lay between the germline ends. The CDR3 covers 15 residues.

The chain is built from TRBV29-1 and TRBJ2-7; D may correspond to TRBD1 or TRBD2 (5 bases each). CDR1 is SQVTM and CDR2 is ANQGSEA in the germline V gene. This CDR3 is built from 13 residues. Trimming removed 5 bases at V and 6 bases at J, with 17 bases between. The CDR3 DNA reads as TGCAGCGTTTTGGGGGATTCGATTTCCGAGCAGTACTTC. This gives the protein CSVLGDSISEQYF.

At least ten counts were recorded for this clonotype. The chain joins TRBV6-5 to TRBJ1-1, with a tentative D call TRBD1 (5 bases). Trimming shortened V by 2 bases and J by 4 bases, and 11 bases separated the two germline ends. The CDR3 contains 14 residues. Germline-derived CDR1 and CDR2 are MNHEY and SVGAGI. DNA for the CDR3: TGTGCCAGCAGTTACGGCACAGGATTCACTGAAGCTTTCTTT. This translates into CASSYGTGFTEAFF.

The sample holds many counts of this clonotype. The rearrangement uses TRBV19 and TRBJ2-5, with D tentatively TRBD1 or TRBD2 (5 bases each). CDR1 is LNHDA and CDR2 is SQIVND in the germline V gene (reference sequence). The CDR3 extends over 14 amino acids. V was clipped by 5 bases and J by 3 bases, with 13 bases between them. CDR3 sequence (DNA): TGTGCCAGTAGTTCGGGACGCCGGGAAGAGACCCAGTACTTC. It codes for CASSSGRREETQYF.

The gene calls are TRBV6-2 or TRBV6-3 and TRBJ2-3; D is possibly TRBD2 (6 bases). Germline-derived CDR1 and CDR2 are MNHEY and SVGEGT. V lost 8 bases and J lost 0, with 15 bases in between. The CDR3 extends over 15 amino acids. The CDR3 sequence: CASSLVSGSTDTQYF. The CDR3 nucleotides are TGTGCCAGCTCCCTCGTAAGCGGGAGCACAGATACGCAGTATTTT.

V gene TRBV20-1 combines with J gene TRBJ1-5; no clear D. V was clipped by 2 bases and J by 2 bases, with 16 bases between them. The CDR3 length is 16 residues. Per the germline V gene, CDR1 is DFQATT and CDR2 is SNEGSKA (reference sequence). The CDR3 DNA reads as TGCAGTGCTAGACCTCCGGCAGTCGGGGGCAATCAGCCCCAGCATTTT. Translated: CSARPPAVGGNQPQHF.

The V call is TRBV10-2, the J call TRBJ1-1, with D uncertain. Germline V CDR1 and CDR2: WSHSY, SAAADI. This CDR3 region has 14 residues. V was cut by 0 bases and J by 5 bases, with 10 bases left in between. The chain's CDR3 is CASSESQGGTEAFF. The CDR3 region has the DNA TGCGCCAGCAGTGAGTCCCAAGGTGGAACTGAAGCTTTCTTT.

This clonotype was observed a handful of times. The chain combines TRBV4-1 with TRBJ2-1; a weak D match, TRBD2 (6 bases). Trimming shortened V by 6 bases and J by 7 bases, and 13 bases separated the two germline ends. Germline V lookup: CDR1 MGHRA, CDR2 YSYEKL. The CDR3 length is 13 residues. This chain's CDR3 is CASSRGGLNEQFF. The DNA of the CDR3 is TGCGCCAGCAGTCGTGGGGGGTTGAATGAGCAGTTCTTC.

Regarding this clonotype: A junction boundary mismatches the germline segment, possibly from a read error. This chain uses TRBV5-4 with TRBJ2-3, with 10 nucleotides matching TRBD2. Germline V gives CDR1 SGHNT, CDR2 YYREEE (reference sequence). The CDR3 runs 18 residues. The CDR3 is CASSPIGALAGVSDTQNF. The CDR3 nucleotides read TGTGCCAGCAGCCCGATAGGGGCCCTAGCGGGAGTTTCGGATACGCAGAATTTT.

Worth noting for this clonotype: This may be a read error, as it is one base from a much larger clone. The genes are TRBV20-1 and TRBJ1-2, with a tentative D call TRBD1 (5 bases). CDR3 length: 13 amino acids. Per germline, CDR1 DFQATT and CDR2 SNEGSKA (reference sequence). This CDR3 reads CSASLRDYYGYSF. As DNA, the CDR3 is TGCAGTGCTAGTCTTCGGGACTACTATGGCTACTCCTTC.

This clonotype occurred many times. Germline is not matched at one junction end, which may reflect a read error. V usage is TRBV4-1 and J usage is TRBJ2-3; D is ambiguous. This CDR3 is 12 amino acids long. CDR1 is MGHRA, CDR2 YSYEKL, per germline. The CDR3 sequence is CASSQYTDTQYF. Written as DNA, the CDR3 is TGTGCCAGCAGCCAATACACAGATACGCAGTATTTT.

This clonotype appeared a few times. The V call is TRBV27, the J call TRBJ1-6; D is possibly TRBD1 (5 bases). The CDR3 spans 19 residues. Germline V gives CDR1 MNHEY, CDR2 SMNVEV (reference sequence). The V end lost 7 bases, the J end lost 0 bases, and 22 bases lay between the germline ends. CDR3 residues: CASTPEGRAASSYNSPLHF. The DNA for the CDR3 is TGTGCCAGCACTCCCGAGGGCAGGGCCGCTAGCTCCTATAATTCACCCCTCCACTTT.

This clonotype was recorded at least ten times. The V and J genes are TRBV7-9 and TRBJ1-5; TRBD1 aligns across 8 bases. This CDR3 has 14 residues. V lost 6 bases to trimming and J lost 6 bases; unmatched junction nucleotides: 7. Germline loops: CDR1 SEHNR, CDR2 FQNEAQ (reference sequence). The DNA for the CDR3 is TGTGCCAGCAGTACAGGGGGAGGTGTTCAGCCCCAGCATTTT. It encodes CASSTGGGVQPQHF.

This clonotype was counted only a few times. The V gene is TRBV5-4, the J gene TRBJ2-7, with 8 bases matching TRBD2. The trim removed 0 bases at V and 4 bases at J, leaving 15 bases unmatched. CDR1 SGHNT and CDR2 YYREEE come from the germline V gene (reference sequence). The CDR3 is 18 residues long. The CDR3 region has the DNA TGTGCCAGCAGCTTGGAAGTTTTCGGTACTAGCGGTGATTACGAGCAGTACTTC. This gives the protein CASSLEVFGTSGDYEQYF.